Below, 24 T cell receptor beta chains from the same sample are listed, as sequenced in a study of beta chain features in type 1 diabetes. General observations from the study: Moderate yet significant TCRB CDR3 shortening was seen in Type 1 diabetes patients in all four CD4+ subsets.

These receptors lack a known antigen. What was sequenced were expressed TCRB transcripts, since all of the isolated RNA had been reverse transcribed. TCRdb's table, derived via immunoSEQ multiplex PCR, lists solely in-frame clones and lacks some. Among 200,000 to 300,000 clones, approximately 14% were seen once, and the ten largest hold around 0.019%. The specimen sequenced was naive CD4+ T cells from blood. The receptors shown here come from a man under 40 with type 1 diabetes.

The CDR3 DNA reads TGTGCCAGTAGTGCGCGACAGGGTGATGGCTACACCTTC. As protein: CASSARQGDGYTF. The genes are TRBV19 and TRBJ1-2; 7 bases map to TRBD1. CDR1 and CDR2 from the germline V gene are LNHDA and SQIVND (reference sequence). V was pared by 5 bases and J by 6 bases, with 6 bases of the junction left unmatched. The CDR3 is made up of 13 amino acids. The complete variable domain, with remaining parts taken from reference TRBV19 and TRBJ1-2, reads DGGITQSPKYLFRKEGQNVTLSCEQNLNHDAMYWYRQDPGQGLRLIYYSQIVNDFQKGDIAEGYSVSREKKESFPLTVTSAQKNPTAFYLCASSARQGDGYTFGSGTRLTVV.

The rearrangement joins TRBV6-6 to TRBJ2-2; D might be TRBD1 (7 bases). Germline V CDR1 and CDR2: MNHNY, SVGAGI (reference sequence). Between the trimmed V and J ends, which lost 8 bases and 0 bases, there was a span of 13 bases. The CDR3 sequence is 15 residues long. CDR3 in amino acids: CASPWRGPNTGELFF. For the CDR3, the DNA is TGTGCCAGCCCCTGGAGGGGGCCGAACACCGGGGAGCTGTTTTTT.

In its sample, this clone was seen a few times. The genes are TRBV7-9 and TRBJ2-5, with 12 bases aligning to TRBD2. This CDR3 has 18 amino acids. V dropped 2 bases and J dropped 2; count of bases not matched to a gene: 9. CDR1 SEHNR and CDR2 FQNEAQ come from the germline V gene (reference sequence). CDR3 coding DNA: TGTGCCAGCAGCTTAATTTCCGGGACTAGCGGGTTACAAGAGACCCAGTACTTC. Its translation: CASSLISGTSGLQETQYF.

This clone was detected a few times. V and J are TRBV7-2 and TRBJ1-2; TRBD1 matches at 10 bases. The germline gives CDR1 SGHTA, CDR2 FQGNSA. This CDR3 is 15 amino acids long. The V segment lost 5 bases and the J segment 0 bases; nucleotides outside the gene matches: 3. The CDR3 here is CASSPGTGANYGYTF. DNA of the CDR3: TGTGCCAGCAGCCCCGGGACAGGGGCTAACTATGGCTACACCTTC.

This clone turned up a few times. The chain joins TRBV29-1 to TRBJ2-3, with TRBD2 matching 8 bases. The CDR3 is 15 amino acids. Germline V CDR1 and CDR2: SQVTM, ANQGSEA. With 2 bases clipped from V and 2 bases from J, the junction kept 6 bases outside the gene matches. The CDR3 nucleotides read TGCAGCGTTGAATACCTAGCGGGTGACACAGATACGCAGTATTTT. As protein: CSVEYLAGDTDTQYF.

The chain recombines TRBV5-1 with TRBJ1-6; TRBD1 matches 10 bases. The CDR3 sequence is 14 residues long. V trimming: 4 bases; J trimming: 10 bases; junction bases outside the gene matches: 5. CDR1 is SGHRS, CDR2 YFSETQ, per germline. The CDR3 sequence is CASSDGDRGSPLHF. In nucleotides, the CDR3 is TGCGCCAGCAGCGATGGGGACAGGGGATCACCCCTCCACTTT. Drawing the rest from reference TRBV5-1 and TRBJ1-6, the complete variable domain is KAGVTQTPRYLIKTRGQQVTLSCSPISGHRSVSWYQQTPGQGLQFLFEYFSETQRNKGNFPGRFSGRQFSNSRSEMNVSTLELGDSALYLCASSDGDRGSPLHFGNGTRLTVT.

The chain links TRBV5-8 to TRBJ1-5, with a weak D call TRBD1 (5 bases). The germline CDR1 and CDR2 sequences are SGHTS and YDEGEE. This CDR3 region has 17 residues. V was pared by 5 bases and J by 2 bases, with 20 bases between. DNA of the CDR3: TGTGCCAGCAGTCATTTTCAGGGCCCCCCGGGCAATCAGCCCCAGCATTTT. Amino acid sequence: CASSHFQGPPGNQPQHF.

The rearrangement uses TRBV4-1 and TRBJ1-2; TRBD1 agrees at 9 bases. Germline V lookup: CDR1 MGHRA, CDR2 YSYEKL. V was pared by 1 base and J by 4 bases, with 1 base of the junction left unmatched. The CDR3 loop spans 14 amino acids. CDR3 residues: CASSQVGQGYGYTF. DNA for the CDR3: TGCGCCAGCAGCCAAGTGGGACAGGGCTATGGCTACACCTTC.

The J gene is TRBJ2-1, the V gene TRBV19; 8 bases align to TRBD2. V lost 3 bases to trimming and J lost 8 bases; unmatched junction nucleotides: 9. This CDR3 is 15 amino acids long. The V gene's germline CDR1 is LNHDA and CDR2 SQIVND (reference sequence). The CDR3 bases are TGTGCCAGTAGTATCTCCGGGACTAGGCCCTATGAGCAGTTCTTC. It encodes CASSISGTRPYEQFF.

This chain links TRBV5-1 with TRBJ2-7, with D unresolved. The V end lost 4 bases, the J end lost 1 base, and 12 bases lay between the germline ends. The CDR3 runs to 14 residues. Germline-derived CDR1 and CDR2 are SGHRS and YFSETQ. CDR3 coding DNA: TGCGCCAGCAGCGAGGTTTCGGGTTCCTACGAGCAGTACTTC. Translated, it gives CASSEVSGSYEQYF.

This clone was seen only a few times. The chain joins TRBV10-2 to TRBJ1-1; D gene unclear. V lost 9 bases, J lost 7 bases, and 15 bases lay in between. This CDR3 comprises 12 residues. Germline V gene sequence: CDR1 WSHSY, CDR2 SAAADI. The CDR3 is CASQSGRGEAFF. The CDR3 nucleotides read TGCGCCAGTCAAAGCGGGAGAGGTGAAGCTTTCTTT.

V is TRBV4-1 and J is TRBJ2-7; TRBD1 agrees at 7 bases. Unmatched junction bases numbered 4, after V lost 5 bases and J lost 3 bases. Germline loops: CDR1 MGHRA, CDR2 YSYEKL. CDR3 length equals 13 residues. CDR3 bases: TGCGCCAGCAGCTTCTACAGGGGCTACGAGCAGTACTTC. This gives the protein CASSFYRGYEQYF.

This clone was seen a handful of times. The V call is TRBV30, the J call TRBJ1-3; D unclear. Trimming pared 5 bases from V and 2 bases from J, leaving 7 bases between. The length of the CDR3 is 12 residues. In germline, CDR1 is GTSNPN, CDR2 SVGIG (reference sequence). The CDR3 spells CAWGSPGNTIYF. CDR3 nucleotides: TGTGCCTGGGGCAGTCCTGGAAACACCATATATTTT.

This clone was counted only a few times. The CDR3 bases are TGCGCCAGCAGCGGGACTGTTACAGATACGCAGTATTTT. Translation gives CASSGTVTDTQYF. This chain joins TRBV5-1 and TRBJ2-3; the D gene is possibly TRBD2 (6 bases). This CDR3 comprises 13 residues. Germline-derived CDR1 and CDR2 are SGHRS and YFSETQ. V was clipped by 4 bases and J by 3 bases, with 9 bases between them.

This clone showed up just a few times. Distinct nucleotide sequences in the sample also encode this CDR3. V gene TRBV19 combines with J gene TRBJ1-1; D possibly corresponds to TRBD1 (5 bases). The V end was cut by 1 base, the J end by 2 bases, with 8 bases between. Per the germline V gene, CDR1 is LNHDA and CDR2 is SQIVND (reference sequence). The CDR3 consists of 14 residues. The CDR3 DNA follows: TGTGCCAGTAGTATAGTAGGGGAAAACACTGAAGCTTTCTTT. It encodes CASSIVGENTEAFF.

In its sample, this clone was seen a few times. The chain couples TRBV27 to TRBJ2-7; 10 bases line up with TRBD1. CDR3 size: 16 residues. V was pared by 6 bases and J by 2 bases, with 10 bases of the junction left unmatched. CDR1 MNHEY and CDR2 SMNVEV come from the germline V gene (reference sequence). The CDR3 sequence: CASSRRVGQGAYEQYF. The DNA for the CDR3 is TGTGCCAGCAGCCGACGGGTTGGACAGGGGGCCTACGAGCAGTACTTC.

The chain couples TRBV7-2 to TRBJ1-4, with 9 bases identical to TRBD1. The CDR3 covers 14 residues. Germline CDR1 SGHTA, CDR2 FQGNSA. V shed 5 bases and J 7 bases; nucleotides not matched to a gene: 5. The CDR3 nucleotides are TGTGCCAGCAGCCCGGACAGGGGTTCTGAAAAACTGTTTTTT. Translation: CASSPDRGSEKLFF.

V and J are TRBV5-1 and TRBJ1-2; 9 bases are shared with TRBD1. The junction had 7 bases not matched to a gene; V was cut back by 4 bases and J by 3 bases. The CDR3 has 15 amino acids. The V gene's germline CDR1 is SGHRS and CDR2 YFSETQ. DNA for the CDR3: TGCGCCAGCAGCCCGGGGGACAGGGAGTACTATGGCTACACCTTC. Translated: CASSPGDREYYGYTF.

Here the CDR3 DNA reads TGTGCCAGCAGTTACCGGCCCAGGGGGCAGGGCACTGAAGCTTTCTTT. This sequence encodes CASSYRPRGQGTEAFF. This sequence joins TRBV6-6 and TRBJ1-1, with 8 nucleotides matching TRBD1. The CDR3 is 16 amino acids. V lost 2 bases, J lost 4 bases, and 9 bases stayed unmatched. CDR1 is MNHNY and CDR2 is SVGAGI in the germline V gene (reference sequence).

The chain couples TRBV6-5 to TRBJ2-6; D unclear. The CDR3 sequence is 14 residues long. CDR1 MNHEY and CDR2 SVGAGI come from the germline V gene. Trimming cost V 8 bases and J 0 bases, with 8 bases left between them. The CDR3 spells CASPPGSGANVLTF. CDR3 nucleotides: TGTGCCAGCCCCCCAGGCTCTGGGGCCAACGTCCTGACTTTC.

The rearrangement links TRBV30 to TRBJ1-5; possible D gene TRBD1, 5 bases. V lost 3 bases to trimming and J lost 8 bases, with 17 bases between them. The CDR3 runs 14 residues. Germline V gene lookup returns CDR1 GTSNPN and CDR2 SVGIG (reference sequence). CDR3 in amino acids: CAWRVGGSGEPQHF. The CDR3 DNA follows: TGTGCCTGGAGGGTTGGCGGCTCGGGGGAGCCCCAGCATTTT.

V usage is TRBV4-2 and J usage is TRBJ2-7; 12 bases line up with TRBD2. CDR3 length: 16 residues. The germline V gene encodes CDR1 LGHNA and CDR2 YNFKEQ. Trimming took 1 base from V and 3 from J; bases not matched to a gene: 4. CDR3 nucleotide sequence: TGTGCCAGCAGCCAAGGACTAGCGGGAGTCATCTACGAGCAGTACTTC. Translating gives CASSQGLAGVIYEQYF.

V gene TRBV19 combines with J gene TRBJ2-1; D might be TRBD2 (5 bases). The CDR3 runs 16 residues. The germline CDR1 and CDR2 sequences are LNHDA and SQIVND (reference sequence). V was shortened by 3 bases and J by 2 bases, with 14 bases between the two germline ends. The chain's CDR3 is CASSIGAAEPYNEQFF. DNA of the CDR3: TGTGCCAGTAGTATTGGAGCGGCGGAGCCCTACAATGAGCAGTTCTTC.

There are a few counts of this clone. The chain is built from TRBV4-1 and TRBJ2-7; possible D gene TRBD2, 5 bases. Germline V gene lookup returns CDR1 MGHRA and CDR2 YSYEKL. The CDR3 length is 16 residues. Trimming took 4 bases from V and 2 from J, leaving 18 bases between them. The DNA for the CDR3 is TGCGCCAGCAGCCCCAACCCCCGGGGAAGTACCTACGAGCAGTACTTC. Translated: CASSPNPRGSTYEQYF.